The present T cell receptor beta chain was sequenced within a study of OX40 agonist ivuxolimab in advanced cancers. Study in general: Patients took ivuxolimab, an agonistic anti-OX40 (CD134) antibody. Every patient in dose escalation had hepatocellular carcinoma, melanoma, renal cell or head and neck cancer. Three patients, one with hepatocellular carcinoma and two with cutaneous melanoma, achieved partial responses.

Study-wide points: Antigen targets of the expanded peripheral T cells went undetermined.

To note about this clone: Its antigen remains unidentified.

Method: immunoSEQ multiplex PCR; TCRdb's copy keeps in-frame clones and lacks some. The sample holds approximately 60,000 clones, around four fifths seen once. This TCR came from an adult with an advanced solid tumor such as melanoma, head and neck, liver or kidney cancer. The specimen comprised CD4+ or CD8+ T cells sorted from blood, sampled in a trial of the OX40 agonist ivuxolimab.

The CDR3 region has the DNA TGCGCCAGCAGCCGTGGGGGGCCAGAGACCCAGTACTTC. Its protein is CASSRGGPETQYF. V gene TRBV5-1 combines with J gene TRBJ2-5, with D possibly being TRBD1 or TRBD2 (6 bases each). The CDR3 is 13 amino acids. Germline loops: CDR1 SGHRS, CDR2 YFSETQ. Trimming removed 4 bases at V and 4 bases at J, with 11 bases between.